These T cell receptor beta chains were read from a single sample in a study of blood T cell repertoires in COVID-19. Repertoires were generated with immunoSEQ multiplex PCR, while TCRdb's copy carries only in-frame clones and drops some. The profile covers about 150,000 clones, with around three quarters appearing a single time and roughly 1.7% taken by the ten largest. Sample: peripheral blood. These receptors were taken from a man aged 80 or over with acute or convalescent COVID-19. Both conserved end residues are part of each CDR3. Not every row has a clone size; where given, it reads once, few, many or a size class.

>.|TRBV3-1/TRBV3-2|TRBJ1-5
CASSQGTGAPGNNQPQHF
>.|TRBV6-5|TRBJ1-5
CASTNEGRAQHF
>.|TRBV5-1|TRBJ2-7
CASSLGDRPYEQYF
>.|TRBV5-6|TRBJ1-4
CASSPRGGSYVVF
>once|TRBV11-3|TRBJ2-7
CASSFGTGVEQYF
>.|TRBV7-3|TRBJ2-3
CASSLMGHTDTQYF
>.|TRBV19|TRBJ2-7
CASSNTGNFYEQYF
>.|TRBV19|TRBJ2-7
CASRDRDWGLFEQYF
>few|TRBV6-1|TRBJ1-2
CASSEVGHDLYGYTF
>.|TRBV18|TRBJ1-4
CASSPLPPAGEKLFF
>.|TRBV2|TRBJ1-2
CASSVHASGYTF
>.|TRBV28|TRBJ1-5
CASSYHQPQHF
>.|TRBV19|TRBJ1-3
CASNPGQGRNTIYF
>.|TRBV7-2|TRBJ2-5
CASSLDREETQYF
>.|TRBV18|TRBJ2-2
CASSPSTGELFF
>many|TRBV7-9|TRBJ2-5
CASSLGDGRSVETQYF
>.|TRBV7-2|TRBJ1-4
CASSLNFGETSEKLFF
>.|TRBV6-6|TRBJ1-2
CASGGYGYTF
>.|TRBV9|TRBJ2-1
CASSASGTGWNEQFF
>.|TRBV19|TRBJ1-4
CASTTNAGQGQEKLFF
>once|TRBV19|TRBJ2-3
CASATGDEVDTQYF
>.|TRBV28|TRBJ2-7
CASTQPGQGPREQYF
>.|TRBV7-8|TRBJ1-5
CASSLPGGKNQPQHF
>.|TRBV19|TRBJ2-3
CASRLAGGADTQYF
>.|TRBV10-3|TRBJ1-4
CAISDNTGTGDPTNEKLFF
>few|TRBV10-1|TRBJ2-3
CASSEWRSAAGDTDTQYF
>.|TRBV12-2|TRBJ2-7
CASRLGQGDRAYEQYF
>few|TRBV14|TRBJ2-3
CASSHGALRGGTDTQYF
>.|TRBV6-5|TRBJ1-6
CASTRTANSPLHF
>.|TRBV6-5|TRBJ2-7
CASRSGGGNPYEQYF
>.|TRBV5-4|TRBJ2-5
CASSSASSGVIGGETQYF
>few|TRBV7-2|TRBJ1-4
CASSTGTGEKLFF
>once|TRBV2|TRBJ2-2
CASSEARGGGELFF
>.|TRBV5-5|TRBJ1-4
CASSPDLGRVGEKLFF
>.|TRBV3-1/TRBV3-2|TRBJ1-2
CASSHEGRFYGYTF
>.|TRBV28|TRBJ2-1
CASSVSGVEQFF
>once|TRBV7-2|TRBJ2-1
CASSLYLGQSTVNEQFF
>.|TRBV27|TRBJ1-3
CASSSGPGNTIYF
>once|TRBV6-5|TRBJ1-2
CASSATGGKYYGYTF
>once|TRBV12-3/TRBV12-4|TRBJ1-2
CASGTGYGYTF
>.|TRBV27|TRBJ2-3
CASNLLGGRDTQYF
>.|TRBV5-6|TRBJ1-2
CASSPVRGGDGYTF
>.|TRBV19|TRBJ2-5
CASSRGTGSQETQYF
>.|TRBV7-2|TRBJ2-2
CASSPQAGVTGELFF
>.|TRBV7-9|TRBJ1-2
CASKRTVTWGYTF
>.|TRBV24-1|TRBJ1-5
CATSDTQGNQPQHF
>.|TRBV10-1|TRBJ2-2
CASSGGAFTGELFF
>.|TRBV6-5|TRBJ1-5
CASSRSTVNQPQHF
>.|TRBV18|TRBJ1-3
CASSPGTAGNTIYF